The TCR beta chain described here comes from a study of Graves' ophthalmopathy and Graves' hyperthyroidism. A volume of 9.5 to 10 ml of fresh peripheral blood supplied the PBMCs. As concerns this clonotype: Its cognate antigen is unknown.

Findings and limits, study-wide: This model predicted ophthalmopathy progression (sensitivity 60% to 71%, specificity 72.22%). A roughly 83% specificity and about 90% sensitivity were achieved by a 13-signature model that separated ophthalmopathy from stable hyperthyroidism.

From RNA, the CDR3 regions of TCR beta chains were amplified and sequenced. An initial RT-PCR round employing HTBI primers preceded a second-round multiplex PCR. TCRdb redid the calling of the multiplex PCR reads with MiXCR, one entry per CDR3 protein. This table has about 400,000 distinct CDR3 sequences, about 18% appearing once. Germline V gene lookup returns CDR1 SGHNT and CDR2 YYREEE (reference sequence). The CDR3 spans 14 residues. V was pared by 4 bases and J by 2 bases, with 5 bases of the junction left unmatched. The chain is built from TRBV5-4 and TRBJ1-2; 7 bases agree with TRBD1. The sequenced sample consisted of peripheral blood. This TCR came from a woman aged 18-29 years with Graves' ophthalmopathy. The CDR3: CASSHDRANYGYTF. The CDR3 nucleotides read TGTGCCAGCAGCCATGACAGGGCCAACTATGGCTACACCTTC.